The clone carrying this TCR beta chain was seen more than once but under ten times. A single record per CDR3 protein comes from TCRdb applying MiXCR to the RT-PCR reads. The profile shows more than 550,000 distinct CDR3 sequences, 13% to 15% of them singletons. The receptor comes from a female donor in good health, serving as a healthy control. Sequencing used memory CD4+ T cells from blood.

The CDR3 loop is CASSSDRGRWTGELFF. DNA of the CDR3: TGTGCCAGCAGCTCCGATCGCGGGAGGTGGACCGGGGAGCTGTTTTTT. This sequence joins TRBV7-2 and TRBJ2-2; 8 bases line up with TRBD2. CDR1 is SGHTA, CDR2 FQGNSA, per germline. The CDR3 runs to 16 residues. With V trimmed by 4 bases and J by 5 bases, 9 bases remained unmatched.